The rows below give T cell receptor beta chains drawn from one sample of a study of T cells expressing NK-cell markers. TCRdb re-called the 5' RACE reads and gives one entry per CDR3 protein, without DNA. This listing includes around 550,000 distinct CDR3 sequences. The sequencing sample was made of blood T cells: a sorted CD56 or NKG2C T cell subset, CD4+ or CD8+ T cells, or bulk PBMC T cells (not recorded which). Source of these receptors: a young man in good health. CDR3s include the opening cysteine and the closing phenylalanine or tryptophan.

>TRBJ2-7|TRBV28
CASTSGLAFYEQYF
>TRBJ2-2|TRBV6-2/TRBV6-3
CASFSRGGVTNTGELFF
>TRBJ2-6|TRBV18
CASSPPGLHSGANVLTF
>TRBJ2-1|TRBV7-9
CASSFPGGGNNEQFF
>TRBJ1-6|TRBV2
CASGKSGSPLHF
>TRBJ2-7|TRBV28
CASSLPDTGGAYEQYF
>TRBJ2-5|TRBV6-5
CASRRQAGSETQYF
>TRBJ2-5|TRBV5-6
CASSRSTLRETQYF
>TRBJ1-1|TRBV6-2/TRBV6-3
CASSAQSRTEAFF
>TRBJ1-1|TRBV2
CASSEEGGNTEAFF
>TRBJ1-2|TRBV5-4
CASSPVDTMRNYGYTF
>TRBJ1-1|TRBV6-5
CASSYGGNTEAFF
>TRBJ2-2|TRBV14
CASSRRPGALVGELFF
>TRBJ2-1|TRBV5-6
CASSHLVTSGGYNEQFF
>TRBJ2-5|TRBV20-1
CSARILASEKETQYF
>TRBJ2-3|TRBV5-5
CASSPPRLAGVDTQYF
>TRBJ2-1|TRBV20-1
CSVATSGAYNEQFF
>TRBJ2-1|TRBV5-1
CASSSLTSGRTFYNEQFF